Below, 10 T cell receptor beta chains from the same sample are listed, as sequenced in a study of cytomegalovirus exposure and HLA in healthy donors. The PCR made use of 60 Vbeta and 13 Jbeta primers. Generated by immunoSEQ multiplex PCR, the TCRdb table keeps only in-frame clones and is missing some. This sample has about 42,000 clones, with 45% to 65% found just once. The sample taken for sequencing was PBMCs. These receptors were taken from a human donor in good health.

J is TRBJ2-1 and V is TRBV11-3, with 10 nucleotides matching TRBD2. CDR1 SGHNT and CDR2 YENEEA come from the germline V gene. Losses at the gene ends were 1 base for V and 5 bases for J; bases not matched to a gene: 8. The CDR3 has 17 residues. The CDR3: CASSLASGSVGDNEQFF. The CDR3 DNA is TGTGCCAGCAGCTTAGCTAGCGGGAGTGTCGGTGACAATGAGCAGTTCTTC.

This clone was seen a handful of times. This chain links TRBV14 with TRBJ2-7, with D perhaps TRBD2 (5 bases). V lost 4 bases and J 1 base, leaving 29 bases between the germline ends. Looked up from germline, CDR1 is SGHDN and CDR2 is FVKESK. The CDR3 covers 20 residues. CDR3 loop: CASSPEVGGLLRLLSYEQYF. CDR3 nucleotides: TGTGCCAGCAGCCCCGAGGTGGGCGGACTCTTGAGGTTGCTATCCTACGAGCAGTACTTC. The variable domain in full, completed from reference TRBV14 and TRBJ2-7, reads EAGVTQFPSHSVIEKGQTVTLRCDPISGHDNLYWYRRVMGKEIKFLLHFVKESKQDESGMPNNRFLAERTGGTYSTLKVQPAELEDSGVYFCASSPEVGGLLRLLSYEQYFGPGTRLTVT.

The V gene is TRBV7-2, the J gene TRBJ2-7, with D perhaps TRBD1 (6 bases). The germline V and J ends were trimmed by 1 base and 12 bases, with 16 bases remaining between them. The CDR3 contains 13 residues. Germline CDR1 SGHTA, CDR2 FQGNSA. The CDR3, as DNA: TGTGCCAGCAGCTTAGGGACCACAGGGACACCGTACTTC. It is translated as CASSLGTTGTPYF.

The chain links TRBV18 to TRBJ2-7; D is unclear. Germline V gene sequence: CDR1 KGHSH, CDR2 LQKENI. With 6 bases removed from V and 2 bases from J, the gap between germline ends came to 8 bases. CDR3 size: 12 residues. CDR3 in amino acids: CASSTTTYEQYF. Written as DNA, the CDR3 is TGTGCCAGCTCTACCACTACCTACGAGCAGTACTTC. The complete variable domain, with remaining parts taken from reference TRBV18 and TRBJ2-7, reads NAGVMQNPRHLVRRRGQEARLRCSPMKGHSHVYWYRQLPEEGLKFMVYLQKENIIDESGMPKERFSAEFPKEGPSILRIQQVVRGDSAAYFCASSTTTYEQYFGPGTRLTVT.

The CDR3 sequence is CASGLGQGRSPLHF. Written as DNA, the CDR3 is TGTGCCAGCGGATTAGGGCAGGGCAGATCACCCCTCCACTTT. The chain combines TRBV27 with TRBJ1-6; maybe TRBD1 (5 bases). Germline assignment: CDR1 MNHEY and CDR2 SMNVEV (reference sequence). Trimming shortened V by 8 bases and J by 10 bases, and 18 bases separated the two germline ends. The CDR3 runs to 14 residues.

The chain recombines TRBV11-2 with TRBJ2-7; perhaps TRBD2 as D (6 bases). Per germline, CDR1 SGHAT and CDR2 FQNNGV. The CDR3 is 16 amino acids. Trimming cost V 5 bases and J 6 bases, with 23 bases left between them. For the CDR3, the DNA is TGTGCCAGCAGCCCTAGGGCGCGGGGATCTCTAGGCGAGCAGTACTTC. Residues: CASSPRARGSLGEQYF.

For the CDR3, the DNA is TGCGCCAGCAGCCAAAGCGAAGCGGGAGGAGGTCAGTACTTC. Translation gives CASSQSEAGGGQYF. The V gene is TRBV4-3, the J gene TRBJ2-7; 9 positions match TRBD2. This CDR3 has 14 amino acids. Unmatched junction bases numbered 9, after V lost 2 bases and J lost 10 bases. The germline V gene has CDR1 LGHNA and CDR2 YSLEER.

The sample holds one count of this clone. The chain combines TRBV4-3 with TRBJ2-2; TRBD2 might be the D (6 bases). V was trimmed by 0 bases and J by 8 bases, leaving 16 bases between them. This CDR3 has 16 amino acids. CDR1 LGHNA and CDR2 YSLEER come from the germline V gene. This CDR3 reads CASSQDMEGSKGELFF. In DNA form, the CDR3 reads TGCGCCAGCAGCCAAGATATGGAGGGGTCCAAAGGGGAGCTGTTTTTT.

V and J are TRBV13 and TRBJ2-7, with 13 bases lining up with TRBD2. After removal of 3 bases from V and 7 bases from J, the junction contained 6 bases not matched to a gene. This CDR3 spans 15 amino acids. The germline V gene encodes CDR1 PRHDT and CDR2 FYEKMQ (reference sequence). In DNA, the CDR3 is TGTGCCAGCAGCTTGACTAGCGGGAGGACAAGAGAGCAGTACTTC. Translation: CASSLTSGRTREQYF.

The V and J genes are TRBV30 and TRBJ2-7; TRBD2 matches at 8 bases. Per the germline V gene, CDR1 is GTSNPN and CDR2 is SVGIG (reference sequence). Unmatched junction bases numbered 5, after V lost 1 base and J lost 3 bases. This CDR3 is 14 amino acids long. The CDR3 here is CAWSAPGTSYEQYF. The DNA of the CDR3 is TGTGCCTGGAGTGCCCCCGGGACTAGCTACGAGCAGTACTTC.